What follows is one T cell receptor beta chain and its context. This entry comes from a study of control samples from healthy donors and cancer patients. Sequencing was performed with immunoSEQ multiplex PCR; in TCRdb, only in-frame clones are kept and a portion is missing. The sample has about 130,000 clones, about 95% seen once. Germline-derived CDR1 and CDR2 are SGHDN and FVKESK. The CDR3 runs 14 residues. The V end lost 0 bases, the J end lost 7 bases, and 12 bases lay between the germline ends. The sequencing input was PBMCs. This sequence joins TRBV14 and TRBJ2-5; maybe TRBD2 (5 bases). The TCR sequence derives from a man in his 60s with colorectal cancer. This chain's CDR3 is CASSQERGIRTQYF. The CDR3 nucleotides are TGTGCCAGCAGCCAAGAGAGAGGGATCAGGACCCAGTACTTC.